These T cell receptor beta chains were read from a single sample in a study of cytomegalovirus exposure and HLA in healthy donors. The method was immunoSEQ multiplex PCR; TCRdb's version includes in-frame clones alone and lacks a portion of them. The sample lists approximately 140,000 clones; approximately 86% were seen once. The sample was PBMCs. The receptors here all came from a man aged 18 to 30 in good health and CMV-seropositive. Each CDR3 is given with its conserved first and last residue. The D gene is left open where the match is weak. Clone size is not always given. Where it is, it says once, few, many or a class for expanded clones.

cdr3_length j_call d_call clone_size v_call cdr3_aa cdr3_nt
14 TRBJ1-2 TRBD1 . TRBV7-8 CASSSDRGPNGYTF TGTGCCAGCAGCTCCGACAGGGGGCCCAATGGCTACACCTTC
14 TRBJ1-1 TRBD1 once TRBV5-6 CASSRGQGNTEAFF TGTGCCAGCAGCAGGGGACAGGGAAACACTGAAGCTTTCTTT
14 TRBJ1-1 TRBD1 . TRBV25-1 CASSELGRDSEAFF TGTGCCAGCAGTGAATTGGGCCGGGACAGTGAAGCTTTCTTT
15 TRBJ2-7 TRBD1 few TRBV18 CASSPPGQGGHEQYF TGTGCCAGCTCACCACCGGGACAGGGGGGCCACGAGCAGTACTTC
14 TRBJ2-7 TRBD1 . TRBV30 CAWSYRAGGYEQYF TGTGCCTGGAGTTATCGGGCAGGGGGCTACGAGCAGTACTTC
15 TRBJ2-3 . . TRBV19 CASSYRRTSTDTQYF TGTGCCAGTAGTTACAGGCGTACTAGCACAGATACGCAGTATTTT
14 TRBJ2-1 TRBD2 . TRBV29-1 CSVAGLAAYNEQFF TGCAGCGTCGCCGGACTAGCGGCGTACAATGAGCAGTTCTTC
15 TRBJ1-5 TRBD1 . TRBV6-1 CASSRDRGLGQPQHF TGTGCCAGCAGTAGGGACAGGGGGCTAGGTCAGCCCCAGCATTTT
16 TRBJ2-5 TRBD2 . TRBV7-8 CASSLAVAGGQETQYF TGTGCCAGCAGCTTAGCGGTAGCGGGGGGCCAGGAGACCCAGTACTTC
13 TRBJ1-6 . . TRBV18 CASSPPAGAPLHF TGTGCCAGCTCACCACCGGCCGGGGCACCCCTCCACTTT
14 TRBJ2-7 . . TRBV2 CASIQLTTSYEQYF TGTGCCAGCATCCAACTAACGACCTCCTACGAGCAGTACTTC
17 TRBJ2-1 TRBD2 . TRBV6-4 CASSTASGKIAYNEQFF TGTGCCAGCAGTACCGCTAGCGGGAAAATCGCCTACAATGAGCAGTTCTTC
17 TRBJ2-1 . . TRBV19 CASSADSSVFLANEQFF TGTGCCAGTAGCGCCGACTCTAGCGTCTTCTTGGCGAATGAGCAGTTCTTC
15 TRBJ1-2 TRBD1 . TRBV6-1 CASSADTGAIFGYTF TGTGCCAGCAGCGCGGATACAGGGGCCATTTTCGGCTACACCTTC
13 TRBJ1-1 . . TRBV30 CAWSVQTYTEAFF TGTGCCTGGAGTGTACAAACGTACACTGAAGCTTTCTTT
13 TRBJ2-4 . . TRBV27 CASSLDFGRIQYF TGTGCCAGCAGCCTTGACTTCGGCCGCATTCAGTACTTC
14 TRBJ2-3 . once TRBV5-1 CASSLALFTDTQYF TGCGCCAGCAGCTTGGCTCTTTTTACAGATACGCAGTATTTT
14 TRBJ2-5 . . TRBV5-1 CASSFIDSQETQYF TGCGCCAGCAGCTTTATTGACAGCCAAGAGACCCAGTACTTC
15 TRBJ1-1 . . TRBV18 CASSPPEGGGTEAFF TGTGCCAGCTCACCACCGGAGGGCGGGGGCACTGAAGCTTTCTTT
18 TRBJ2-3 TRBD2 . TRBV10-3 CAISGSGLAGGSTDTQYF TGTGCCATCAGTGGCTCGGGACTAGCGGGAGGTAGCACAGATACGCAGTATTTT
15 TRBJ1-1 . few TRBV5-6 CASSPLGGSRTEAFF TGTGCCAGCAGCCCCCTCGGGGGGTCGAGGACTGAAGCTTTCTTT
17 TRBJ2-7 TRBD2 . TRBV11-3 CASSLAGTSGRAYEQYF TGTGCCAGCAGCTTAGCGGGGACTAGCGGGAGGGCCTACGAGCAGTACTTC
14 TRBJ2-3 . . TRBV7-6 CASSLDLAGDTQYF TGTGCCAGCAGCTTAGATCTAGCCGGAGATACGCAGTATTTT
15 TRBJ2-7 . . TRBV14 CASSHHLATTYEQYF TGTGCCAGCAGCCACCATCTAGCCACAACCTACGAGCAGTACTTC
14 TRBJ2-5 TRBD2 . TRBV7-6 CASSPSSGWETQYF TGTGCCAGCAGCCCCTCTAGCGGGTGGGAGACCCAGTACTTC
14 TRBJ1-2 . . TRBV6-1 CASSESDRREGYTF TGTGCCAGCAGTGAATCCGACCGGAGAGAGGGCTACACCTTC
15 TRBJ2-1 TRBD1 . TRBV6-5 CASSSTGQGAYEQFF TGTGCCAGCAGTTCGACGGGACAGGGGGCATACGAGCAGTTCTTC
15 TRBJ1-2 . . TRBV2 CASRREAGSGYGYTF TGTGCCAGCAGGAGAGAGGCTGGGTCTGGCTATGGCTACACCTTC
19 TRBJ2-1 TRBD2 . TRBV5-1 CASSSRTSGGRSSYNEQFF TGCGCCAGCAGCTCACGGACTAGCGGGGGCCGGAGCTCCTACAATGAGCAGTTCTTC
14 TRBJ1-1 TRBD1 . TRBV29-1 CSGWTGRGNTEAFF TGCAGCGGCTGGACAGGGAGGGGGAACACTGAAGCTTTCTTT
12 TRBJ2-7 . . TRBV6-6 CASSQGFYEQYF TGTGCCAGCAGTCAGGGATTCTACGAGCAGTACTTC
14 TRBJ2-7 . few TRBV4-1 CASSRGLEDYEQYF TGCGCCAGCAGCCGGGGACTGGAGGACTACGAGCAGTACTTC
15 TRBJ1-1 . once TRBV5-1 CASRNNRARDTEAFF TGCGCCAGCCGAAACAACAGGGCCAGGGACACTGAAGCTTTCTTT
13 TRBJ2-7 . . TRBV6-1 CASFSVSSYEQYF TGTGCCAGCTTTTCCGTCAGCTCCTACGAGCAGTACTTC
16 TRBJ1-2 TRBD1 once TRBV19 CASSMRQGIGVGGYTF TGTGCCAGTAGTATGAGACAGGGGATCGGGGTTGGTGGCTACACCTTC
14 TRBJ2-7 TRBD2 . TRBV7-8 CASSSTSGGVEQYF TGTGCCAGCAGCTCGACTAGCGGGGGGGTCGAGCAGTACTTC
15 TRBJ2-3 TRBD2 . TRBV18 CASPRIAGDTDTQYF TGTGCCAGCCCGAGGATAGCGGGGGACACAGATACGCAGTATTTT
13 TRBJ1-2 . once TRBV6-1 CASSARPGYFYTF TGTGCCAGCAGTGCCCGCCCAGGGTATTTCTACACCTTC
18 TRBJ2-1 TRBD2 . TRBV19 CASSILPVASGGNNEQFF TGTGCCAGTAGTATATTACCCGTCGCTAGCGGGGGGAACAATGAGCAGTTCTTC
11 TRBJ1-1 TRBD1 . TRBV5-5 CASSLGQQAFF TGTGCCAGCAGCCTGGGACAGCAAGCTTTCTTT
18 TRBJ2-2 . . TRBV6-7 CASNLAGGPRWGTGELFF TGTGCCAGCAACCTTGCCGGGGGACCCAGGTGGGGCACCGGGGAGCTGTTTTTT
14 TRBJ2-7 . . TRBV19 CASSIDSRSSEQYF TGTGCCAGTAGTATCGATTCTAGGTCGAGCGAGCAGTACTTC